The rows below give T cell receptor beta chains drawn from one sample of a study of human T cells and chemical hapten exposure. TCRdb processed the RACE reads anew with MiXCR; each CDR3 protein has one entry. The data show roughly 100,000 distinct CDR3 sequences, about 11% seen once. The material sequenced was whole blood, taken in connection with sensitization to the hapten diphenylcyclopropenone (DPC). These receptor sequences come from a woman aged 40 to 55 with alopecia areata. Some clones in this sample may be carry-over from other donors' samples. Each CDR3 is given with its conserved first and last residue. A D gene is named only where the DNA matches it firmly. The size entry is marked missing in some rows and otherwise reads once, few, many or a size class.

d_gene,v_gene,len,abundance,j_gene,CDR3aa,CDR3nt
NA,TRBV12-3/TRBV12-4,12,many,TRBJ2-1,CASRVGRREQFF,TGTGCCAGCAGGGTCGGACGAAGGGAGCAGTTCTTC
NA,TRBV6-2/TRBV6-3,16,many,TRBJ2-1,CASSSPGQNPYNEQFF,TGTGCCAGCAGTTCGCCCGGACAAAACCCTTACAATGAGCAGTTCTTC
NA,TRBV3-1,14,NA,TRBJ2-7,CASSQQGSSYEQYF,TGTGCCAGCAGCCAACAGGGGAGCTCCTACGAGCAGTACTTC
NA,TRBV7-9,14,NA,TRBJ1-5,CASSLASGSRPQHF,TGTGCCAGCAGCTTAGCATCCGGGAGCCGGCCCCAGCATTTT
NA,TRBV7-6,16,NA,TRBJ1-2,CASSLGSLSSHNGYTF,TGTGCCAGCAGCTTAGGGTCCCTTAGTTCCCATAATGGCTACACCTTC
TRBD1,TRBV6-2/TRBV6-3,20,many,TRBJ1-5,CASSYGDGRGASRSNQPQHF,TGTGCCAGCAGTTACGGAGATGGCAGGGGGGCCTCAAGGAGCAATCAGCCCCAGCATTTT
TRBD1,TRBV19,15,few,TRBJ2-7,CASSGTGTGGYEQYF,TGTGCCAGTAGTGGTACCGGGACAGGCGGCTACGAGCAGTACTTC
NA,TRBV19,14,few,TRBJ2-7,CASSFRDLNGEQYF,TGTGCCAGTAGTTTCCGGGACCTCAACGGCGAGCAGTACTTC
TRBD1,TRBV12-5,16,many,TRBJ1-1,CASGLGVTGTNTEAFF,TGTGCTAGTGGTTTGGGGGTGACAGGGACGAACACTGAAGCTTTCTTT
NA,TRBV19,14,many,TRBJ1-2,CASSTRQTQNGYTF,TGTGCCAGTAGTACCCGACAGACTCAAAATGGCTACACCTTC
TRBD2,TRBV28,17,NA,TRBJ2-7,CASSPGLAGASSYEQYF,TGTGCCAGCAGCCCTGGACTAGCGGGAGCATCGTCCTACGAGCAGTACTTC
NA,TRBV5-6,14,NA,TRBJ1-2,CASSRKDQRRGYTF,TGTGCCAGCAGCCGAAAGGATCAGCGGCGGGGCTACACCTTC
NA,TRBV7-9,14,many,TRBJ2-7,CASSLVAATYEQYF,TGTGCCAGCAGCTTAGTTGCTGCTACCTACGAGCAGTACTTC
TRBD2,TRBV7-8,16,few,TRBJ2-7,CASSPYVTSGDYEQYF,TGTGCCAGCAGCCCTTACGTGACTAGCGGGGACTACGAGCAGTACTTC
NA,TRBV28,13,few,TRBJ2-1,CASSLQGWNEQFF,TGTGCCAGCAGTTTACAGGGCTGGAATGAGCAGTTCTTC
NA,TRBV28,13,NA,TRBJ1-4,CASSLDTNEKLFF,TGTGCCAGCAGTTTAGATACTAATGAAAAACTGTTTTTT
NA,TRBV5-5,16,many,TRBJ2-2,CASSLAPTGPTGELFF,TGTGCCAGCAGCTTGGCCCCCACAGGCCCCACCGGGGAGCTGTTTTTT
TRBD2,TRBV6-5,14,few,TRBJ2-1,CASSDGGTYNEQFF,TGTGCCAGCTCCGACGGGGGGACCTACAATGAGCAGTTCTTC
NA,TRBV6-6,15,few,TRBJ2-7,CASRPDGQRNYEQYF,TGTGCCAGCAGACCCGACGGACAGAGAAACTACGAGCAGTACTTC
NA,TRBV12-3/TRBV12-4,15,NA,TRBJ1-2,CASSANRGQNYGYTF,TGTGCCAGCAGTGCAAACCGGGGACAAAACTATGGCTACACCTTC
NA,TRBV6-5,15,many,TRBJ1-2,CASSYSMGRESGYTF,TGTGCCAGCAGTTACTCGATGGGCAGGGAGTCTGGCTACACCTTC
NA,TRBV7-6,14,NA,TRBJ1-2,CASSHGPDNYGYTF,TGTGCCAGCAGCCACGGTCCAGATAACTATGGCTACACCTTC
NA,TRBV7-2,11,NA,TRBJ2-7,CASSLAQGQYF,TGTGCCAGCAGCTTAGCGCAGGGGCAGTACTTC
NA,TRBV25-1,12,NA,TRBJ1-1,CASSVGQFGVFF,TGTGCCAGCAGTGTTGGCCAGTTCGGAGTTTTCTTT
NA,TRBV15,17,NA,TRBJ2-1,CATSRDPGPRSYNEQFF,TGTGCCACCAGCAGAGATCCAGGGCCGAGGTCCTACAATGAGCAGTTCTTC
TRBD1,TRBV28,12,NA,TRBJ2-7,CASSGVTGGRYF,TGTGCCAGCAGTGGGGTGACAGGGGGCCGATACTTC
NA,TRBV27,15,NA,TRBJ2-1,CASANDVRTGNEQFF,TGTGCCAGCGCAAACGACGTCCGAACGGGCAATGAGCAGTTCTTC
NA,TRBV6-2/TRBV6-3,15,NA,TRBJ2-1,CASSYSYSSYNEQFF,TGTGCCAGCAGTTACTCGTATAGCTCCTACAATGAGCAGTTCTTC